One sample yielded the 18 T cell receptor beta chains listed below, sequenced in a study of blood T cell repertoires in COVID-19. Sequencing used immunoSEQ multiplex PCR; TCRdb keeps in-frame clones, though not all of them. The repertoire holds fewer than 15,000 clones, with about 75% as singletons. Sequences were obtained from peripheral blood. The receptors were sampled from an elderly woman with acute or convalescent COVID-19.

DNA of the CDR3: TGTGCCAGCAGGAACAGCGGGAGCTCCTACAATGAGCAGTTCTTC. This sequence encodes CASRNSGSSYNEQFF. The chain uses TRBV6-5 and TRBJ2-1, with TRBD2 matching over 8 bases. The CDR3 is made up of 15 amino acids. The trim removed 6 bases at V and 0 bases at J, leaving 4 bases unmatched. Germline-derived CDR1 and CDR2 are MNHEY and SVGAGI.

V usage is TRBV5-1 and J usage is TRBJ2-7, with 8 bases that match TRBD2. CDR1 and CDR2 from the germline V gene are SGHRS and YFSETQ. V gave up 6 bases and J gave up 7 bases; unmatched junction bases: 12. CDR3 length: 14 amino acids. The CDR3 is CASTERGTSGEQYF. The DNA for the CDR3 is TGCGCCAGCACCGAGCGGGGGACCTCGGGGGAGCAGTACTTC. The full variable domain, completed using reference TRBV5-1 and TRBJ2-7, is KAGVTQTPRYLIKTRGQQVTLSCSPISGHRSVSWYQQTPGQGLQFLFEYFSETQRNKGNFPGRFSGRQFSNSRSEMNVSTLELGDSALYLCASTERGTSGEQYFGPGTRLTVT.

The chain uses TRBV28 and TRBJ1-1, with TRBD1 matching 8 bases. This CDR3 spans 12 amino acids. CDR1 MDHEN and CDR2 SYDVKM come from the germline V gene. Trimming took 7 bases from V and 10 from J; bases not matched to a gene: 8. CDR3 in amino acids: CASTNRGRGAFF. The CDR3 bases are TGTGCCAGCACAAACAGGGGGAGAGGAGCTTTCTTT.

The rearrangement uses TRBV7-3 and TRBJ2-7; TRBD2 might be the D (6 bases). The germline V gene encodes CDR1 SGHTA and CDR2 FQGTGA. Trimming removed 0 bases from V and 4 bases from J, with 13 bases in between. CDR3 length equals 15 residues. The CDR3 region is CASSLTDGSGYEQYF. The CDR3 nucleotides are TGTGCCAGCAGCTTAACGGACGGGAGTGGGTACGAGCAGTACTTC.

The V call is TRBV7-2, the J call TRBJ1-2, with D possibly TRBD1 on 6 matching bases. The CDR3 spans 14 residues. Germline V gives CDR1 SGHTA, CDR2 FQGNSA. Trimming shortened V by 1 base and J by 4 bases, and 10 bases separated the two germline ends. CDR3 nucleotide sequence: TGTGCCAGCAGCTTAGGACTACAGGGCTATGGCTACACCTTC. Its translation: CASSLGLQGYGYTF.

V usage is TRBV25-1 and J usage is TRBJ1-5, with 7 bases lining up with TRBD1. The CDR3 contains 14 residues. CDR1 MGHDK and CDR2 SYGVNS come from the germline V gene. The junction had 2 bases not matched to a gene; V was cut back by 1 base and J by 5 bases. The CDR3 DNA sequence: TGTGCCAGCAGTGAATCAGGGGGGTATCAGCCCCAGCATTTT. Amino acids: CASSESGGYQPQHF.

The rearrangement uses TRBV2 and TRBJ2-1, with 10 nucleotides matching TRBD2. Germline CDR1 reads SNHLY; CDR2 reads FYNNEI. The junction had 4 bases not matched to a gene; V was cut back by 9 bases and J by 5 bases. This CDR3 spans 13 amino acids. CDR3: CARSGGVDNEQFF. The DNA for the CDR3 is TGTGCCAGAAGCGGGGGGGTAGACAATGAGCAGTTCTTC. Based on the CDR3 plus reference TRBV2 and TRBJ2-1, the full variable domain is EPEVTQTPSHQVTQMGQEVILRCVPISNHLYFYWYRQILGQKVEFLVSFYNNEISEKSEIFDDQFSVERPDGSNFTLKIRSTKLEDSAMYFCARSGGVDNEQFFGPGTRLTVL.

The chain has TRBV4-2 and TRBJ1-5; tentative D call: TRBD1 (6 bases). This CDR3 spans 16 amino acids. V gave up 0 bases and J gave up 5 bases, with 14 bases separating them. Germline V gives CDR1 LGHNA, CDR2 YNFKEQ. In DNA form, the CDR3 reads TGTGCCAGCAGCCAAGATTTGGGGGCCGGGGATCAGCCCCAGCATTTT. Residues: CASSQDLGAGDQPQHF.

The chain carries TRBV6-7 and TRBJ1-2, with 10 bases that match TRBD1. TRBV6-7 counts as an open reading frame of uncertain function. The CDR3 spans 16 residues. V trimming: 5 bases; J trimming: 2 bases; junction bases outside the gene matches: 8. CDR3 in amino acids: CASSRDRGPSNYGYTF. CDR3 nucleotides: TGTGCCAGCAGTCGGGACAGGGGACCCTCCAACTATGGCTACACCTTC.

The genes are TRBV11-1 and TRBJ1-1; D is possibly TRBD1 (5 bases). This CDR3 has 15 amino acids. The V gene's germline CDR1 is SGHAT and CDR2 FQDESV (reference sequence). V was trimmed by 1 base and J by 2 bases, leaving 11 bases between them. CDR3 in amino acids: CASSLGARANTEAFF. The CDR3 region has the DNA TGTGCCAGCAGCTTAGGGGCCAGGGCTAACACTGAAGCTTTCTTT.

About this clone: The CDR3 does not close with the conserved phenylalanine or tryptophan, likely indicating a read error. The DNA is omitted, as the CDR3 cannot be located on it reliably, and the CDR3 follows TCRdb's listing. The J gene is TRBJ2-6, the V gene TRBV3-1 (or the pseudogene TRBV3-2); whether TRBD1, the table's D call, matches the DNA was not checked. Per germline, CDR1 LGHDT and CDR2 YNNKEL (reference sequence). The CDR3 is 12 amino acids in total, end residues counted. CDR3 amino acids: CASSALGQGLNL.

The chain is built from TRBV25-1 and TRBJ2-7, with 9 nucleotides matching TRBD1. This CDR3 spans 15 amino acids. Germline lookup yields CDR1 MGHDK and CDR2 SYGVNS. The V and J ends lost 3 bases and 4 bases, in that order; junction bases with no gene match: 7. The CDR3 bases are TGTGCCAGCAGTGACCCCGGGGACAGGGATTACGAGCAGTACTTC. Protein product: CASSDPGDRDYEQYF.

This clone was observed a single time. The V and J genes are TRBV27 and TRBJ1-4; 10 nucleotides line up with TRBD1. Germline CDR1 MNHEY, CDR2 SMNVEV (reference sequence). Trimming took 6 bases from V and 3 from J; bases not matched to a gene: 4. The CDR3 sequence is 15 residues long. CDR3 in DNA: TGTGCCAGCAGACGACAGGGGGCGCCTAATGAAAAACTGTTTTTT. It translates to CASRRQGAPNEKLFF.

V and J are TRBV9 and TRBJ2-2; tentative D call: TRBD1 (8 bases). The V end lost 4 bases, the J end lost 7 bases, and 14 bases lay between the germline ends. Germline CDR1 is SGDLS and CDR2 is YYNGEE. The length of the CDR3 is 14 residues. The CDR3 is CASSPTGGGGELFF. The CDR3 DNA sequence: TGTGCCAGCAGCCCAACAGGGGGGGGCGGGGAGCTGTTTTTT.

The DNA for the CDR3 is TGCGCCAGCAGTCAGGGTAACAGGGGGATCCAAGAGACCCAGTACTTC. Residues: CASSQGNRGIQETQYF. The J gene is TRBJ2-5, the V gene TRBV4-1; 8 bases agree with TRBD1. The germline gives CDR1 MGHRA, CDR2 YSYEKL. CDR3 size: 16 residues. J was trimmed by 1 base and V by 6 bases; bases with no gene match: 10.

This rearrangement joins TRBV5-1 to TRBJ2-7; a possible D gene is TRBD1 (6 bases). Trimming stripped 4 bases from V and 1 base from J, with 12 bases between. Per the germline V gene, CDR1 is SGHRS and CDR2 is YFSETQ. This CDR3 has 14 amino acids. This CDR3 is CASSPYRESYEQYF. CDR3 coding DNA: TGCGCCAGCAGCCCGTACAGGGAATCCTACGAGCAGTACTTC.

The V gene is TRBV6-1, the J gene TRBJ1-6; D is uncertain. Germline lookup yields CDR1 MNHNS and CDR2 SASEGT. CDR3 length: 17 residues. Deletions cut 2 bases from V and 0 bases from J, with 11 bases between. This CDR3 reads CASSEMLGSSYNSPLHF. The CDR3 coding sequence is TGTGCCAGCAGTGAAATGTTGGGGAGCTCCTATAATTCACCCCTCCACTTT.

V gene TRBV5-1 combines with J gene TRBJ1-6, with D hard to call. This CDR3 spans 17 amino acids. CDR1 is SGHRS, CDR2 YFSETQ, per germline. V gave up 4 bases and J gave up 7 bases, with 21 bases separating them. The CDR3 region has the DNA TGCGCCAGCAGCACCACCACTATCGGCCCTACCAATTCACCCCTCCACTTT. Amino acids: CASSTTTIGPTNSPLHF. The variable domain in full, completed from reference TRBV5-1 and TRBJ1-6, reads KAGVTQTPRYLIKTRGQQVTLSCSPISGHRSVSWYQQTPGQGLQFLFEYFSETQRNKGNFPGRFSGRQFSNSRSEMNVSTLELGDSALYLCASSTTTIGPTNSPLHFGNGTRLTVT.